These T cell receptor beta chains were read from a single sample in a study of T cell repertoires in cytomegalovirus infection. No antigen has been assigned to these receptors. TCRdb re-analysed the reads in MiXCR, keeping a single row per CDR3 protein. The repertoire has fewer than 950,000 distinct CDR3 sequences, approximately 29% of them found once; the top ten carry around 11%. The material was cultured CD8+ T cells from PBMCs, obtained from culture after CMV antigen stimulation. All receptors derive from a human donor in good health (CMV status not recorded). Some clones in this sample may be carry-over from other donors' samples. CDR3s include the opening cysteine and the closing phenylalanine or tryptophan. The D gene is left open where the match is weak. A row's size may be missing; if present it is once, few, many or a size class.

TRBV10-3	TRBD2	few	TRBJ2-7	TGTGCCATCAGTGAGTTTGCGGGGGAGACCTACGAGCAGTACTTC	CAISEFAGETYEQYF
TRBV3-1	.	.	TRBJ1-5	TGTGCCAGCAGCCAAGATTCAGGGGCCAATCAGCCCCAGCATTTT	CASSQDSGANQPQHF
TRBV28	.	.	TRBJ1-6	TGTGCCGGGGGGGCCCAAACCTATAATTCACCCCTCCACTTT	CAGGAQTYNSPLHF
TRBV7-6	.	.	TRBJ1-1	TGTGCCAGCAGCCGTAAAGAGGCGAACACTGAAGCTTTCTTT	CASSRKEANTEAFF
TRBV7-2	.	few	TRBJ1-1	TGTGCCAGCAGCTTAGAACTCCGGAGGGTGAACACTGAAGCTTTCTTT	CASSLELRRVNTEAFF
TRBV19	.	few	TRBJ1-1	TGTGCCAGTAGTATACGGGTTAGGAACACTGAAGCTTTCTTT	CASSIRVRNTEAFF
TRBV12-3/TRBV12-4	.	few	TRBJ1-2	TGTGCCAGCAGACTAAAGGGGAGGGTCAACTATGGCTACACCTTC	CASRLKGRVNYGYTF
TRBV2	.	.	TRBJ1-4	TGTGCCAGCAGTGCAGGGTTCGGTACAACTAATGAAAAACTGTTTTTT	CASSAGFGTTNEKLFF
TRBV15	TRBD2	few	TRBJ2-5	TGTGCCACCAGCGGCGGACTAGCGGGGGGTTACCAAGAGACCCAGTACTTC	CATSGGLAGGYQETQYF
TRBV7-2	.	many	TRBJ2-3	TGTGCCAGCAGCTTAAAGGGCGGTACAGATACGCAGTATTTT	CASSLKGGTDTQYF
TRBV20-1	.	.	TRBJ2-5	TGCAGTGCTAGGGGACGGCACAAAGAGACCCAGTACTTC	CSARGRHKETQYF
TRBV5-4	.	.	TRBJ2-3	TGTGCCAGCAGCTTGCGGACGGAACGCACAGATACGCAGTATTTT	CASSLRTERTDTQYF
TRBV27	.	.	TRBJ1-6	TGTGCCAGCAGTTTCGGATCTAGTAATTCACCCCTCCACTTT	CASSFGSSNSPLHF
TRBV12-5	TRBD1	few	TRBJ2-1	TGTGCTAGTGCCCTCAGGGGGACCGAGTACAATGAGCAGTTCTTC	CASALRGTEYNEQFF
TRBV6-5	.	few	TRBJ2-1	TGTGCCAGCACACAATCGGGAGCTGACAATGAGCAGTTCTTC	CASTQSGADNEQFF
TRBV2	.	few	TRBJ2-5	TGTGCCAGCATCGAGGGGCCCTTCAGCCGGTACTTC	CASIEGPFSRYF
TRBV15	.	.	TRBJ2-7	TGTGCCACCAGCAGGACCAACATGACCCACGAGCAGTGCTTC	CATSRTNMTHEQCF
TRBV7-2	.	many	TRBJ2-1	TGTGCCAGCAGCTTAAGGAGCGGCCCCAGCTCCTACAATGAGCAGTTCTTC	CASSLRSGPSSYNEQFF
TRBV6-5	.	.	TRBJ2-3	TGTGCCAGCAGCGGCAGCCGGGACGGAGGGACAGATACGCAGTATTTT	CASSGSRDGGTDTQYF
TRBV15	.	.	TRBJ2-5	TGTGCCACCAGCCCCTCGGGAGCGAACCAAGAGACCCAGTACTTC	CATSPSGANQETQYF
TRBV5-1	.	few	TRBJ2-2	TGCGCCAGCATAAGGTCGGACGGGGAGCTGTTTTTT	CASIRSDGELFF
TRBV4-3	TRBD2	.	TRBJ2-3	TGCGCCAGCAGCCAAGAAAGGAGCGGGGGGGCCGCAGATACGCAGTATTTT	CASSQERSGGAADTQYF
TRBV7-9	.	many	TRBJ2-2	TGTGCCAGCAGCCGAGAAGGACATTTGAACACCGGGGAGCTGTTTTTT	CASSREGHLNTGELFF
TRBV25-1	.	.	TRBJ1-1	TGTGCCAGCAGTGGACAGGAATGGACTGAAGCTTTCTTT	CASSGQEWTEAFF
TRBV7-6	.	many	TRBJ1-3	TGTGCCAGCAGCTTAAGGGGTCGTGTTGGGTCTGGAAACACCATATATTTT	CASSLRGRVGSGNTIYF
TRBV6-5	.	few	TRBJ2-5	TGTGCCAGCACCCCGGGACCGAGGCTTCAAGAGACCCAGTACTTC	CASTPGPRLQETQYF
TRBV5-5	.	few	TRBJ2-2	TGTGCCAGCAGCTTGGTGGGAATTACGAACACCGGGGAGCTGTTTTTT	CASSLVGITNTGELFF
TRBV6-2/TRBV6-3	.	few	TRBJ1-1	TGTGCCAGTCTTACCCCCCGGAGGAACACTGAAGCTTTCTTT	CASLTPRRNTEAFF
TRBV5-1	.	.	TRBJ1-2	TGCGCCAGCAGCTTGGATGCCAGCCAAAACCCCAATGGCTACACCTTC	CASSLDASQNPNGYTF
TRBV29-1	TRBD1	.	TRBJ2-7	TGCAGCATTGACTTTAATACAGGGGCATTCCACGAGCAGTACTTC	CSIDFNTGAFHEQYF
TRBV11-2	TRBD1	.	TRBJ2-5	TGTGCCAGCAGCTTAAGGCAGGGGGCAGTAAGGGGGGAGACCCAGTACTTC	CASSLRQGAVRGETQYF
TRBV7-6	TRBD2	few	TRBJ2-7	TGTGCCACCGGTAGCGGGGCATCCTACGAGCAGTACTTC	CATGSGASYEQYF
TRBV28	TRBD1	few	TRBJ2-6	TGTGCCAGCGGGGACCCGGGACAGGCAAGCTCTGGGGCCAACGTCCTGACTTTC	CASGDPGQASSGANVLTF
TRBV7-9	.	.	TRBJ1-5	TGTGCCAGCAGCTCTGGAACAGACGATCAGCCCCAGCATTTT	CASSSGTDDQPQHF
TRBV4-1	.	.	TRBJ1-1	TGCGCCAGCAGCCAAGGTCGGGGGCTCAGGGGTACTGAAGCTTTCTTT	CASSQGRGLRGTEAFF
TRBV7-9	.	few	TRBJ2-1	TGTGCCAGCAGCTTAGGGGCCCCGTCCCCGTTCTTC	CASSLGAPSPFF
TRBV27	.	few	TRBJ1-5	TGTGCCAGCAGGGTACAGGTAGATCAGCCCCAGCATTTT	CASRVQVDQPQHF
TRBV6-5	.	few	TRBJ1-4	TGTGCCAGCAGTCCGGGACATGCTAATGAAAAACTGTTTTTT	CASSPGHANEKLFF
TRBV7-6	TRBD2	few	TRBJ2-1	TGTGCCAGCAGCCCCGGGACTAGCGGGATCAATGAGCAGTTCTTC	CASSPGTSGINEQFF
TRBV9	.	.	TRBJ2-5	TGTGCCAGCAGCGCCTCCAGGAAGGATCAAGAGACCCAGTACTTC	CASSASRKDQETQYF
TRBV7-9	.	.	TRBJ2-7	TGTGCCAGCAGCTCGGAGGACCCCTACGAGCAGTACTTC	CASSSEDPYEQYF
TRBV12-3/TRBV12-4	.	.	TRBJ2-7	TGTGCCAGCGGGGGGGGCTTCGGGTACGAGCAGTACTTC	CASGGGFGYEQYF
TRBV6-1	TRBD1	few	TRBJ1-4	TGTGCCAGCAGCCAGGGACAGGGATATGAAAAACTGTTTTTT	CASSQGQGYEKLFF
TRBV12-3/TRBV12-4	TRBD2	once	TRBJ2-1	TGTGCCAGCAGTTTGAGGGGACTATCCAATGAGCAGTTCTTC	CASSLRGLSNEQFF
TRBV6-1	TRBD1	few	TRBJ2-7	TGTGCCAGCAGGGGACAGGGGCAGTACGAGCAGTACTTC	CASRGQGQYEQYF
TRBV7-6	.	few	TRBJ1-1	TGTGCCAGCAGCTTCGGGGGGAGGAGCACTGAAGCTTTCTTT	CASSFGGRSTEAFF
TRBV7-6	.	few	TRBJ2-3	TGTGCCAGCAGCTTAGCGAAGGGGGGCACAGATACGCAGTATTTT	CASSLAKGGTDTQYF
TRBV6-2/TRBV6-3	.	few	TRBJ2-5	TGTGCCAGCAGTTACGTGTCCAGGGAGGAGACCCAGTACTTC	CASSYVSREETQYF
TRBV6-1	.	.	TRBJ2-2	TGTGCCAGCAGTGAAGCGCGGAGGAACACCGGGGAGCTGTTTTTT	CASSEARRNTGELFF
TRBV7-8	.	many	TRBJ2-5	TGTGCCAGCAGCCCCCGGCTGGGGGAGACCCAGTACTTC	CASSPRLGETQYF
TRBV7-9	.	.	TRBJ1-4	TGTGCCGTCGGCATCTCTCTTGCGGACGAAAAACTGTTTTTT	CAVGISLADEKLFF
TRBV13	.	few	TRBJ1-1	TGTGCCAGCAGCTCTGGGGGGATCACTGAAGCTTTCTTT	CASSSGGITEAFF
TRBV12-3/TRBV12-4	.	few	TRBJ1-5	TGTGCCAGCAGCGGCCCGAGTAATCAGCCCCAGCATTTT	CASSGPSNQPQHF
TRBV7-2	.	few	TRBJ2-3	TGTGCCAGCAGCTTGGGGGGGGGGCTGGCAGATACGCAGTATTTT	CASSLGGGLADTQYF